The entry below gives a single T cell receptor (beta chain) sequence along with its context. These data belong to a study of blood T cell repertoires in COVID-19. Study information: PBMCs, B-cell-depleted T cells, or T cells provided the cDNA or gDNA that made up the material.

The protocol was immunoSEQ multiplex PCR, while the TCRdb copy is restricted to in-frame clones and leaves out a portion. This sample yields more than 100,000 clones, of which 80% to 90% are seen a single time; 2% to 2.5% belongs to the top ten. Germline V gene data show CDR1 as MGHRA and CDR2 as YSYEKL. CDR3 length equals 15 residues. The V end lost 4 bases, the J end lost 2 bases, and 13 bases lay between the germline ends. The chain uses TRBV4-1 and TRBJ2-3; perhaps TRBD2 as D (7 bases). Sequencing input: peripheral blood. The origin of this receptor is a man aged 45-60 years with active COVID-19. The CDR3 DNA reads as TGCGCCAGCAGCCGAACGGGGGGCAACACAGATACGCAGTATTTT. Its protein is CASSRTGGNTDTQYF.